Listed below are T cell receptor beta chains from one sample, sequenced in a study of blood T cell repertoires in COVID-19. TCRdb's copy holds only in-frame clones and misses some; the assay was immunoSEQ multiplex PCR. The sample lists 50,000 to 65,000 clones; 83% were seen once. The sequencing input was peripheral blood. Source of these receptors: a human donor in a cohort sampled during active COVID-19. Both conserved end residues are part of each CDR3. The D gene is left open where the match is weak. Clone size, where shown, is once, few, many, or a class for clones that have expanded.

J | size | V | D | CDR3 | DNA
TRBJ1-3 | few | TRBV5-1 | - | CASSLDNSGNTIYF | TGCGCCAGCAGCTTGGATAACTCTGGAAACACCATATATTTT
TRBJ2-3 | - | TRBV6-6 | TRBD1 | CASSRRQGGTDTQYF | TGTGCCAGCAGCCGAAGACAGGGGGGGACAGATACGCAGTATTTT
TRBJ2-1 | - | TRBV12-5 | TRBD2 | CASGYIAGYNEQFF | TGTGCTAGTGGTTACATAGCGGGTTACAATGAGCAGTTCTTC
TRBJ1-1 | - | TRBV19 | TRBD1 | CASSTSGQAYVTEAFF | TGTGCCAGTAGTACGTCGGGACAGGCGTATGTAACTGAAGCTTTCTTT
TRBJ2-7 | - | TRBV7-2 | - | CASSLASGVSYEQYF | TGTGCCAGCAGCTTAGCGTCGGGTGTCTCCTACGAGCAGTACTTC
TRBJ1-1 | few | TRBV19 | - | CASSVTGYAEAFF | TGTGCCAGTAGTGTCACAGGGTACGCTGAAGCTTTCTTT
TRBJ1-3 | - | TRBV9 | - | CASSVGSSGNTIYF | TGTGCCAGCAGCGTAGGCAGTTCTGGAAACACCATATATTTT
TRBJ2-7 | few | TRBV5-1 | - | CASSLEIGEGWFSEQYF | TGCGCCAGCAGCTTGGAAATAGGGGAAGGCTGGTTCTCCGAGCAGTACTTC
TRBJ2-5 | - | TRBV5-1 | TRBD1 | CASSFPRDRANQETQYF | TGCGCCAGCAGCTTTCCAAGGGACAGGGCGAACCAAGAGACCCAGTACTTC
TRBJ2-7 | - | TRBV5-1 | - | CASSWRPGNEQYF | TGCGCCAGCAGCTGGCGCCCCGGGAACGAGCAGTACTTC
TRBJ1-3 | - | TRBV7-9 | - | CASSLNAAGNTIYF | TGTGCCAGCAGCTTAAATGCGGCTGGAAACACCATATATTTT
TRBJ2-3 | - | TRBV7-8 | TRBD2 | CASSTIAGADTQYF | TGTGCCAGCAGCACGATAGCGGGAGCAGATACGCAGTATTTT
TRBJ2-1 | - | TRBV5-6 | TRBD2 | CASSPTSGVYNEQFF | TGTGCCAGCAGCCCAACCAGCGGGGTCTACAATGAGCAGTTCTTC
TRBJ2-5 | - | TRBV15 | TRBD1 | CATSRAPDRGIQYF | TGTGCCACCAGCAGGGCCCCGGACAGGGGGATTCAGTACTTC
TRBJ2-1 | - | TRBV18 | TRBD1 | CASSLGQGFYNEQFF | TGTGCCAGCTCACTCGGACAGGGCTTCTACAATGAGCAGTTCTTC
TRBJ1-2 | - | TRBV5-8 | - | CASSSSWGESVYGYTF | TGTGCCAGCAGCTCCAGTTGGGGCGAATCCGTCTATGGCTACACCTTC
TRBJ1-2 | - | TRBV12-3/TRBV12-4 | - | CASSFGANYGYTF | TGTGCCAGCAGTTTCGGAGCTAACTATGGCTACACCTTC
TRBJ2-1 | once | TRBV4-1 | - | CASSQGPTSVNEQFF | TGCGCCAGCAGCCAAGGCCCGACTAGTGTCAATGAGCAGTTCTTC
TRBJ1-4 | - | TRBV6-5 | - | CASRTGPTTNEKLFF | TGTGCCAGCAGGACAGGTCCGACAACTAATGAAAAACTGTTTTTT
TRBJ1-1 | - | TRBV5-4 | - | CASSLPLLRSEAFF | TGTGCCAGCAGCTTGCCCCTTTTGAGGTCTGAAGCTTTCTTT
TRBJ2-2 | - | TRBV4-1 | TRBD2 | CASSQGGGRANTGELFF | TGCGCCAGCAGCCAAGGGGGCGGGAGGGCGAACACCGGGGAGCTGTTTTTT
TRBJ2-3 | once | TRBV19 | TRBD2 | CASSRGGEGDTQYF | TGTGCCAGTAGTCGCGGGGGGGAGGGAGATACGCAGTATTTT
TRBJ2-1 | - | TRBV7-2 | TRBD2 | CASSSPGLATSYNEQFF | TGTGCCAGCAGCTCCCCCGGACTAGCGACTTCCTACAATGAGCAGTTCTTC
TRBJ2-3 | - | TRBV3-1/TRBV3-2 | TRBD1 | CASSQDRSRGPDTQYF | TGTGCCAGCAGCCAAGATAGGTCCAGGGGGCCAGATACGCAGTATTTT
TRBJ2-3 | - | TRBV5-6 | - | CASSLGLASVKTQYF | TGTGCCAGCAGCTTGGGATTAGCGTCGGTGAAAACGCAGTATTTT
TRBJ1-1 | - | TRBV6-5 | - | CASSTGLPSEAFF | TGTGCCAGCAGTACAGGCCTTCCCTCCGAAGCTTTCTTT